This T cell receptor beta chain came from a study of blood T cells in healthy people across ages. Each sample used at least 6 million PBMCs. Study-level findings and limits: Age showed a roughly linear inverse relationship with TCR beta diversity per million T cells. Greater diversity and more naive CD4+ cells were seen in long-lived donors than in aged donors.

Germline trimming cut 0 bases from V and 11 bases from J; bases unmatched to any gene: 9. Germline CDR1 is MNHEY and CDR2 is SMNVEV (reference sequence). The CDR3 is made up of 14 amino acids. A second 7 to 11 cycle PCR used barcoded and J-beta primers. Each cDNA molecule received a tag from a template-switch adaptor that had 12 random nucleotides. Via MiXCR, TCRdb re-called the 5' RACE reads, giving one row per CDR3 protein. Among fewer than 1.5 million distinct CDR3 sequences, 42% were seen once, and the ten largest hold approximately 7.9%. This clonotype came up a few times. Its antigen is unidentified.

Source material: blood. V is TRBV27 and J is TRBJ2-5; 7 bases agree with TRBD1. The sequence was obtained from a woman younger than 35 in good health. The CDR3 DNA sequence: TGTGCCAGCAGTTTATCCACGGGGACGGGACAGCAGTACTTC. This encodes CASSLSTGTGQQYF.